This T cell receptor beta chain was recovered during a study of blood T cell repertoires in COVID-19. Looking at the study overall: Specimens from acute and convalescent COVID-19 originated in the United States, Italy and Spain. PBMCs, B-cell-depleted T cells, or T cells were the source of the cDNA or gDNA that made up the material.

This clone has more than one count but fewer than ten. Trimming removed 5 bases at V and 4 bases at J, with 17 bases between. CDR1 is MGHRA, CDR2 YSYEKL, per germline. This CDR3 is built from 15 residues. In the source study's methods: Amplified reference gene primers provided the basis for estimating nucleated cell counts. The assay was immunoSEQ multiplex PCR, and TCRdb's table has in-frame clones only and misses some. The DNA was the basis for D and trimming; V, J and clone size are from that table. The data contain over 130,000 clones, about 79% of them singletons. The sequence was collected from a woman older than 75 with active or convalescent COVID-19. The specimen sequenced was peripheral blood. This chain joins TRBV4-1 and TRBJ1-2; D may be TRBD1 (5 bases). In DNA form, the CDR3 reads TGCGCCAGCAGCGGAAACGACAGAAGACGCTATGGCTACACCTTC. This codes for CASSGNDRRRYGYTF.